The rows below give T cell receptor beta chains drawn from one sample of a study of shared clonotypes between healthy human individuals. Produced via immunoSEQ multiplex PCR; TCRdb's table is partial and in-frame only. Among approximately 2.3 million clones, just over 90% were seen once, and the ten largest hold under 0.45%. Sequenced: naive CD4+ T cells from PBMCs. Source of these receptors: a man aged 18 to 29 in good health. Some clones in this sample may be carry-over from other donors' samples. CDR3s include the opening cysteine and the closing phenylalanine or tryptophan. The order of the fields is CDR3 length, clone size, J gene, D gene, V gene, CDR3 protein, CDR3 DNA. A D gene is named only where the DNA matches it firmly. The size entry is marked missing in some rows and otherwise reads once, few, many or a size class.

len: 17; abundance: NA; j_gene: TRBJ2-7; d_gene: TRBD1; v_gene: TRBV5-1; CDR3aa: CASSLRPGDRGWGEQYF; CDR3nt: TGCGCCAGCAGCTTACGCCCCGGGGACAGGGGTTGGGGCGAGCAGTACTTC
len: 14; abundance: NA; j_gene: TRBJ2-5; d_gene: NA; v_gene: TRBV28; CDR3aa: CASSLLVPLETQYF; CDR3nt: TGTGCCAGCAGTTTATTAGTACCTCTGGAGACCCAGTACTTC
len: 15; abundance: NA; j_gene: TRBJ2-7; d_gene: NA; v_gene: TRBV5-8; CDR3aa: CASSLTQLVVLEQYF; CDR3nt: TGTGCCAGCAGCTTGACACAGCTGGTGGTGCTCGAGCAGTACTTC
len: 15; abundance: NA; j_gene: TRBJ2-1; d_gene: TRBD2; v_gene: TRBV6-1; CDR3aa: CASSFRLAGAYEQFF; CDR3nt: TGTGCCAGCAGTTTCCGACTAGCGGGAGCCTATGAGCAGTTCTTC
len: 15; abundance: NA; j_gene: TRBJ1-5; d_gene: NA; v_gene: TRBV7-9; CDR3aa: CASSLGAPSNQPQHF; CDR3nt: TGTGCCAGCAGCTTAGGCGCACCTAGCAATCAGCCCCAGCATTTT
len: 13; abundance: NA; j_gene: TRBJ2-7; d_gene: NA; v_gene: TRBV5-8; CDR3aa: CASSLWQGHEQYF; CDR3nt: TGTGCCAGCAGCTTGTGGCAGGGCCACGAGCAGTACTTC
len: 14; abundance: NA; j_gene: TRBJ1-2; d_gene: TRBD1; v_gene: TRBV18; CDR3aa: CASSQGAKIYGYTF; CDR3nt: TGTGCCAGCTCACAGGGGGCGAAAATCTATGGCTACACCTTC
len: 13; abundance: NA; j_gene: TRBJ2-2; d_gene: NA; v_gene: TRBV6-4; CDR3aa: CASSDRGTGELFF; CDR3nt: TGTGCCAGCAGTGACAGGGGTACCGGGGAGCTGTTTTTT
len: 15; abundance: NA; j_gene: TRBJ1-2; d_gene: NA; v_gene: TRBV9; CDR3aa: CASSVDSQRNYGYTF; CDR3nt: TGTGCCAGCAGCGTAGATTCACAGAGGAACTATGGCTACACCTTC
len: 15; abundance: once; j_gene: TRBJ2-7; d_gene: TRBD1; v_gene: TRBV6-1; CDR3aa: CASSSFRDRSYEQYF; CDR3nt: TGTGCCAGCAGTTCATTCCGGGACAGGTCCTACGAGCAGTACTTC
len: 13; abundance: NA; j_gene: TRBJ1-5; d_gene: NA; v_gene: TRBV2; CDR3aa: CASIRDTHQPQHF; CDR3nt: TGTGCCAGCATAAGGGACACGCATCAGCCCCAGCATTTT
len: 12; abundance: NA; j_gene: TRBJ2-3; d_gene: NA; v_gene: TRBV10-3; CDR3aa: CAIRQSTDTQYF; CDR3nt: TGTGCCATCAGACAGAGCACAGATACGCAGTATTTT
len: 14; abundance: few; j_gene: TRBJ1-5; d_gene: NA; v_gene: TRBV9; CDR3aa: CASSVGMEGQPQHF; CDR3nt: TGTGCCAGCAGCGTAGGCATGGAGGGTCAGCCCCAGCATTTT
len: 15; abundance: NA; j_gene: TRBJ2-1; d_gene: TRBD2; v_gene: TRBV5-1; CDR3aa: CASSLVAGGYNEQFF; CDR3nt: TGCGCCAGCAGCTTGGTGGCGGGAGGCTACAATGAGCAGTTCTTC
len: 15; abundance: NA; j_gene: TRBJ2-2; d_gene: NA; v_gene: TRBV19; CDR3aa: CASSIVTGNTGELFF; CDR3nt: TGTGCCAGTAGTATAGTGACAGGAAACACCGGGGAGCTGTTTTTT
len: 16; abundance: NA; j_gene: TRBJ1-3; d_gene: NA; v_gene: TRBV6-5; CDR3aa: CASSYLLGRSGNTIYF; CDR3nt: TGTGCCAGCAGTTATCTTTTGGGGCGCTCTGGAAACACCATATATTTT
len: 14; abundance: NA; j_gene: TRBJ1-2; d_gene: NA; v_gene: TRBV29-1; CDR3aa: CSVEDYRADYGYTF; CDR3nt: TGCAGCGTTGAAGATTACAGGGCCGACTATGGCTACACCTTC
len: 15; abundance: NA; j_gene: TRBJ1-1; d_gene: NA; v_gene: TRBV6-5; CDR3aa: CASSLYRGAGYVAFF; CDR3nt: TGTGCCAGCAGTCTATATAGGGGGGCGGGCTATGTAGCTTTCTTT
len: 15; abundance: NA; j_gene: TRBJ2-3; d_gene: NA; v_gene: TRBV10-3; CDR3aa: CAISERGEPTDTQYF; CDR3nt: TGTGCCATCAGTGAGAGGGGGGAACCCACAGATACGCAGTATTTT
len: 16; abundance: NA; j_gene: TRBJ2-4; d_gene: NA; v_gene: TRBV7-8; CDR3aa: CASSLAATGAKNIQYF; CDR3nt: TGTGCCAGCAGCTTAGCGGCTACGGGGGCCAAAAACATTCAGTACTTC
len: 14; abundance: NA; j_gene: TRBJ1-1; d_gene: NA; v_gene: TRBV7-8; CDR3aa: CASSVGGGHTEAFF; CDR3nt: TGTGCCAGCAGCGTAGGGGGGGGGCACACTGAAGCTTTCTTT
len: 15; abundance: NA; j_gene: TRBJ1-1; d_gene: TRBD1; v_gene: TRBV28; CDR3aa: CASSQPGTVNTEAFF; CDR3nt: TGTGCCAGCAGCCAACCCGGGACAGTCAACACTGAAGCTTTCTTT
len: 16; abundance: NA; j_gene: TRBJ1-2; d_gene: TRBD1; v_gene: TRBV6-6; CDR3aa: CASSYGSGQVGYGYTF; CDR3nt: TGTGCCAGCAGTTATGGTTCGGGACAGGTGGGCTATGGCTACACCTTC
len: 16; abundance: NA; j_gene: TRBJ1-2; d_gene: TRBD1; v_gene: TRBV7-6; CDR3aa: CASSLVPGQGNYGYTF; CDR3nt: TGTGCCAGCAGCTTAGTGCCGGGACAGGGGAACTATGGCTACACCTTC
len: 14; abundance: NA; j_gene: TRBJ1-2; d_gene: NA; v_gene: TRBV5-1; CDR3aa: CASKVQASSYGYTF; CDR3nt: TGCGCCAGCAAAGTCCAGGCTAGTAGCTATGGCTACACCTTC
len: 16; abundance: NA; j_gene: TRBJ2-1; d_gene: NA; v_gene: TRBV4-2; CDR3aa: CASSQDERGYYNEQFF; CDR3nt: TGTGCCAGCAGCCAAGATGAGAGGGGTTACTACAATGAGCAGTTCTTC
len: 13; abundance: NA; j_gene: TRBJ2-1; d_gene: NA; v_gene: TRBV30; CDR3aa: CAWRNGNRDGTIF; CDR3nt: TGTGCCTGGAGGAACGGTAATCGGGATGGAACGATCTTC
len: 13; abundance: NA; j_gene: TRBJ2-4; d_gene: NA; v_gene: TRBV11-3; CDR3aa: CASSLSASTIQYF; CDR3nt: TGTGCCAGCAGCTTGAGCGCAAGTACCATTCAGTACTTC
len: 15; abundance: NA; j_gene: TRBJ1-5; d_gene: NA; v_gene: TRBV28; CDR3aa: CASSPGTIGNQPQHF; CDR3nt: TGTGCCAGCAGTCCCGGGACAATAGGCAATCAGCCCCAGCATTTT
len: 15; abundance: NA; j_gene: TRBJ1-5; d_gene: NA; v_gene: TRBV19; CDR3aa: CASSMVQPSNQPQHF; CDR3nt: TGTGCCAGTAGTATGGTGCAGCCTAGCAATCAGCCCCAGCATTTT
len: 19; abundance: NA; j_gene: TRBJ2-1; d_gene: TRBD2; v_gene: TRBV14; CDR3aa: CASSRFKTSSGREANEQFF; CDR3nt: TGTGCCAGCAGCCGATTTAAGACGTCTAGCGGGAGGGAAGCGAATGAGCAGTTCTTC
len: 16; abundance: NA; j_gene: TRBJ2-7; d_gene: NA; v_gene: TRBV5-5; CDR3aa: CASSLAGRTGTNEQYF; CDR3nt: TGTGCCAGCAGCTTGGCGGGCCGGACGGGAACTAACGAGCAGTACTTC
len: 11; abundance: NA; j_gene: TRBJ2-7; d_gene: NA; v_gene: TRBV6-6; CDR3aa: CASSYSGVKYF; CDR3nt: TGTGCCAGCAGTTACTCTGGGGTGAAGTACTTC
len: 13; abundance: NA; j_gene: TRBJ2-3; d_gene: NA; v_gene: TRBV6-4; CDR3aa: CASSPRVADTQYF; CDR3nt: TGTGCCAGCAGCCCTAGGGTGGCAGATACGCAGTATTTT
len: 14; abundance: NA; j_gene: TRBJ1-5; d_gene: TRBD1; v_gene: TRBV28; CDR3aa: CASSQGQDNQPQHF; CDR3nt: TGTGCCAGCAGCCAGGGACAGGACAATCAGCCCCAGCATTTT
len: 13; abundance: NA; j_gene: TRBJ1-1; d_gene: NA; v_gene: TRBV11-3; CDR3aa: CASSSQGNTEAFF; CDR3nt: TGTGCCAGCAGCTCCCAAGGGAACACTGAAGCTTTCTTT
len: 13; abundance: once; j_gene: TRBJ1-1; d_gene: NA; v_gene: TRBV5-4; CDR3aa: CASSPDQNTEAFF; CDR3nt: TGTGCCAGCAGCCCGGATCAGAACACTGAAGCTTTCTTT
len: 12; abundance: NA; j_gene: TRBJ2-7; d_gene: NA; v_gene: TRBV7-2; CDR3aa: CASSLRPYEQYF; CDR3nt: TGTGCCAGCAGCTTACGTCCCTACGAGCAGTACTTC
len: 14; abundance: NA; j_gene: TRBJ2-1; d_gene: NA; v_gene: TRBV19; CDR3aa: CASRSYSQDNEQFF; CDR3nt: TGTGCCAGTAGGTCCTACTCCCAGGACAATGAACAGTTCTTC
len: 11; abundance: few; j_gene: TRBJ1-5; d_gene: NA; v_gene: TRBV30; CDR3aa: CAWSHGQPQHF; CDR3nt: TGTGCCTGGAGCCACGGTCAGCCCCAGCATTTT
len: 17; abundance: NA; j_gene: TRBJ2-7; d_gene: TRBD1; v_gene: TRBV10-3; CDR3aa: CAISEGQGALSYYEQYF; CDR3nt: TGTGCCATCAGTGAGGGGCAGGGGGCTCTTTCGTACTACGAGCAGTACTTC
len: 15; abundance: NA; j_gene: TRBJ1-1; d_gene: TRBD1; v_gene: TRBV18; CDR3aa: CASSPGQGALTEAFF; CDR3nt: TGTGCCAGCTCACCGGGACAGGGGGCTCTTACTGAAGCTTTCTTT
len: 12; abundance: NA; j_gene: TRBJ2-3; d_gene: NA; v_gene: TRBV28; CDR3aa: CASNSQRGTQYF; CDR3nt: TGTGCCAGCAATTCCCAGCGTGGTACGCAGTATTTT
len: 15; abundance: few; j_gene: TRBJ2-2; d_gene: NA; v_gene: TRBV29-1; CDR3aa: CSAGGRTSDTGELFF; CDR3nt: TGCAGCGCTGGGGGGCGAACTAGCGACACCGGGGAGCTGTTTTTT
len: 19; abundance: NA; j_gene: TRBJ2-6; d_gene: NA; v_gene: TRBV7-2; CDR3aa: CASSLGGAGRVSGANVLTF; CDR3nt: TGTGCCAGCAGCTTAGGGGGGGCAGGCCGGGTCTCTGGGGCCAACGTCCTGACTTTC
len: 13; abundance: NA; j_gene: TRBJ2-7; d_gene: NA; v_gene: TRBV2; CDR3aa: CASRKDGTYEQYF; CDR3nt: TGTGCCAGCAGAAAAGACGGAACCTACGAGCAGTACTTC
len: 16; abundance: NA; j_gene: TRBJ2-5; d_gene: TRBD1; v_gene: TRBV6-1; CDR3aa: CASSDSGQGGEETQYF; CDR3nt: TGTGCCAGCAGTGATTCGGGACAGGGAGGGGAAGAGACCCAGTACTTC
len: 15; abundance: NA; j_gene: TRBJ1-2; d_gene: TRBD1; v_gene: TRBV9; CDR3aa: CASSVVGGGLGGYTF; CDR3nt: TGTGCCAGCAGCGTAGTGGGAGGGGGCCTCGGTGGCTACACCTTC
len: 13; abundance: once; j_gene: TRBJ1-1; d_gene: TRBD1; v_gene: TRBV18; CDR3aa: CASSLRQGDEAFF; CDR3nt: TGTGCCAGCTCCCTCAGGCAGGGGGATGAAGCTTTCTTT
len: 14; abundance: NA; j_gene: TRBJ1-1; d_gene: TRBD1; v_gene: TRBV2; CDR3aa: CASSKGQGNTEAFF; CDR3nt: TGTGCCAGCAGTAAGGGACAGGGGAACACTGAAGCTTTCTTT
len: 14; abundance: NA; j_gene: TRBJ1-1; d_gene: NA; v_gene: TRBV7-9; CDR3aa: CASSPQGMNTEAFF; CDR3nt: TGTGCCAGCAGCCCGCAGGGGATGAACACTGAAGCTTTCTTT
len: 17; abundance: NA; j_gene: TRBJ2-3; d_gene: TRBD2; v_gene: TRBV27; CDR3aa: CASSYSPLAGATDTQYF; CDR3nt: TGTGCCAGCAGTTACTCCCCCCTAGCGGGAGCCACAGATACGCAGTATTTT
len: 12; abundance: NA; j_gene: TRBJ2-1; d_gene: TRBD2; v_gene: TRBV10-3; CDR3aa: CATRLAGAEQFF; CDR3nt: TGTGCCACTCGACTAGCGGGAGCTGAGCAGTTCTTC
len: 17; abundance: NA; j_gene: TRBJ2-3; d_gene: TRBD2; v_gene: TRBV7-8; CDR3aa: CASSFRPGLSSTDTQYF; CDR3nt: TGTGCCAGCAGCTTCAGGCCGGGACTATCGAGCACAGATACGCAGTATTTT
len: 15; abundance: NA; j_gene: TRBJ1-2; d_gene: TRBD1; v_gene: TRBV28; CDR3aa: CASRRTGTGGVGYTF; CDR3nt: TGTGCCAGCAGACGCACCGGGACAGGTGGGGTTGGCTACACCTTC
len: 13; abundance: many; j_gene: TRBJ2-5; d_gene: NA; v_gene: TRBV18; CDR3aa: CASSPGQQETQYF; CDR3nt: TGTGCCAGCTCACCAGGACAGCAAGAGACCCAGTACTTC
len: 15; abundance: NA; j_gene: TRBJ1-2; d_gene: NA; v_gene: TRBV11-2; CDR3aa: CASSLDTNREYGYTF; CDR3nt: TGTGCCAGCAGCTTAGATACAAACAGGGAATATGGCTACACCTTC
len: 14; abundance: once; j_gene: TRBJ1-5; d_gene: NA; v_gene: TRBV6-1; CDR3aa: CASSESIWGPNANF; CDR3nt: TGTGCCAGCAGTGAATCCATCTGGGGCCCTAATGCGAATTTT
len: 18; abundance: NA; j_gene: TRBJ1-2; d_gene: TRBD1; v_gene: TRBV30; CDR3aa: CAWRPFTRTGIILRGYTF; CDR3nt: TGTGCCTGGAGGCCATTTACTCGGACAGGGATTATTCTACGCGGCTACACCTTC